The present T cell receptor beta chain was sequenced within a study of beta chain features in type 1 diabetes. Findings of the study overall: Significant though moderate, a shortening of TCRB CDR3s appeared in all four CD4+ subsets of Type 1 diabetes patients.

This clone was detected a few times. Its antigen is not identified. Investigators reverse transcribed all isolated RNA, so they sequenced expressed TCRB transcripts. TCRdb's copy holds only in-frame clones and misses some; the assay was immunoSEQ multiplex PCR. The sample includes roughly 230,000 clones, approximately 10% seen only once; the top ten take about 0.018%. CDR1 and CDR2 (germline): MDHEN, SYDVKM. V was cut by 5 bases and J by 6 bases, with 11 bases left in between. CDR3 length equals 12 residues. The sequencing sample was made of naive CD4+ T cells from blood. This sequence joins TRBV28 and TRBJ2-7; D call uncertain. This TCR was recovered from a man aged 25 to 40 with type 1 diabetes. CDR3 loop: CASSPNRAEQYF. The CDR3 coding sequence is TGTGCCAGCAGTCCTAACAGAGCCGAGCAGTACTTC.